This record looks at one T cell receptor (beta chain) sequence and its context. Original processing methods: Amplifying reference gene primers gave estimates of nucleated cell counts. Sequenced by immunoSEQ multiplex PCR; TCRdb stores in-frame clones only, minus some. The DNA was the basis for D and trimming; V, J and clone size are from that table. This table has a few hundred thousand clones, more than 85% appearing once. The data originate from a study of blood T cell repertoires in COVID-19. Study at large: From T cells, B-cell-depleted T cells, or PBMCs came the material, which was cDNA or gDNA.

Residents of about two dozen US areas, aged about 18 to 100 years, made up the participants. Recovered participants had two consecutive negative NP/OP PCR tests, healthcare professional clearance, or symptom resolution. From germline, CDR1 is SEHNR and CDR2 FQNEAQ (reference sequence). CDR3 length: 13 residues. V gave up 1 base and J gave up 12 bases; unmatched junction bases: 0. This receptor was identified in a woman aged 60 to 75 who had recovered from COVID-19. The chain employs TRBV7-9 and TRBJ2-1; 13 bases fit TRBD2. Sequenced sample: PBMCs or T cells enriched from blood (not recorded which). CDR3 DNA: TGTGCCAGCAGCTTAGGACTAGCGGGGGGGCAGTTCTTC. The encoded protein is CASSLGLAGGQFF. The whole variable domain, filled in from reference TRBV7-9 and TRBJ2-1, reads DTGVSQNPRHKITKRGQNVTFRCDPISEHNRLYWYRQTLGQGPEFLTYFQNEAQLEKSRLLSDRFSAERPKGSFSTLEIQRTEQGDSAMYLCASSLGLAGGQFFGPGTRLTVL.